This T cell receptor (beta chain) was observed in a study of regulatory T cells in long-lasting Graves disease. Trimming stripped 6 bases from V and 5 bases from J, with 16 bases between. Looked up from germline, CDR1 is LNHDA and CDR2 is SQIVND (reference sequence). This CDR3 is built from 14 residues. This clonotype was recorded many times. Noted time point: newly diagnosed GD, antithyroid drugs for less than 3 months. The TCR library was made from RNA that had been extracted from PBMCs in TRIzol. Peripheral blood, at 8.5 to 9 milliliters, went into EDTA tubes. Sequencing libraries for TCR beta were prepared with iRepertoire HTBI primers and Arm-PCR of CDR3 regions. TCRdb ran MiXCR on the multiplex PCR reads and lists one entry per CDR3 protein. Of some 250,000 distinct CDR3 sequences in the sample, about 20% were seen once. In addition, the sample was reused for a study of T cells in Graves' hyperthyroidism and ophthalmopathy. That work contributes: The study excluded patients with uncontrolled infection, other autoimmune disease, pregnancy or lactation.

This TCR was sampled from a woman aged 30 to 39 with Graves disease. The V call is TRBV19, the J call TRBJ1-1; D is unclear. The specimen was peripheral blood mononuclear cells (PBMCs), collected at new diagnosis, from a patient treated with antithyroid drugs. CDR3 in amino acids: CASSLKEGGTEAFF. The DNA for the CDR3 is TGTGCCAGTAGCCTAAAGGAGGGAGGAACTGAAGCTTTCTTT.